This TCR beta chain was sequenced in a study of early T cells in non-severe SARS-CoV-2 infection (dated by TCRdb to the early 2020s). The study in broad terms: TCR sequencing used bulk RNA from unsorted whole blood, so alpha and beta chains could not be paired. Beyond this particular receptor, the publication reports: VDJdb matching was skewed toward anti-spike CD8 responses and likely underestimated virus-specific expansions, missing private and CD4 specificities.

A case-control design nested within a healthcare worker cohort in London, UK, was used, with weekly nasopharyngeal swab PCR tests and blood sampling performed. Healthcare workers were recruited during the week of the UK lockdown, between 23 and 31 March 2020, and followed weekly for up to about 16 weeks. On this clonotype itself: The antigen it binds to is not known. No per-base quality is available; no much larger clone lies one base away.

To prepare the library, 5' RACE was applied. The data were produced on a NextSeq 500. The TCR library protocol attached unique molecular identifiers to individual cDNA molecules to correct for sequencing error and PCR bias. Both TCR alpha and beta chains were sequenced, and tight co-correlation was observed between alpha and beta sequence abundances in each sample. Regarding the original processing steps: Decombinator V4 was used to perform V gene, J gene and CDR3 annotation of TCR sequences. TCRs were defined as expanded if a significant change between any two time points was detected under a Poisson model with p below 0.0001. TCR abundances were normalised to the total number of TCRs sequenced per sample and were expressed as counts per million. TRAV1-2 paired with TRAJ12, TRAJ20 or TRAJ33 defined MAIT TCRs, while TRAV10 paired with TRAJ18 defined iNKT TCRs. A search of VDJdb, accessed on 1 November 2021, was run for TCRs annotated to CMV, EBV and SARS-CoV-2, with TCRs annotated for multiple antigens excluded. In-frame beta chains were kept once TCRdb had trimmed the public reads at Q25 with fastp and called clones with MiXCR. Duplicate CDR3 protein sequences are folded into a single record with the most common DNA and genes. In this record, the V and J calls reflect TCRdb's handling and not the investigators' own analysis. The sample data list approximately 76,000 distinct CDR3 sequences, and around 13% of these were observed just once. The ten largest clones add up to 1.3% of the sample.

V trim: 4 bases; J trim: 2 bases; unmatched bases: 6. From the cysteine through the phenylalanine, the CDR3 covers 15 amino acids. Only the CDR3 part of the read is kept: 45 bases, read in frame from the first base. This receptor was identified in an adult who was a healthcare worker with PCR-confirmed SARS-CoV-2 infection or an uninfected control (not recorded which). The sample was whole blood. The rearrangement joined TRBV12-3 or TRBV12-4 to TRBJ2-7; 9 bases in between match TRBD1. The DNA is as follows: TGTGCCAGCAGTTCGAGGACAGGGGATCCCTACGAGCAGTACTTC. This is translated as CASSSRTGDPYEQYF.